Listed here are 25 T cell receptor beta chains from one sample, sequenced in a study of cytomegalovirus exposure and HLA in healthy donors (dated by TCRdb to about 2017). The receptor library was made with the immunoSEQ multiplex PCR assay. The multiplex PCR relied on a mix of 60 forward primers for TCR Vbeta segments and 13 reverse primers for TCR Jbeta segments. TCRdb carries this immuneACCESS record with in-frame sequences only. Its versions omit some clonotypes, under half of them owing to an unresolved V gene in the studies checked, with the rest unexplained. The sample's table lists a count of about 50,000 clones. Over 2% of the sample goes to the ten largest clones. The material sequenced was PBMCs. These receptors all stem from a woman aged 18-29 years in good health and CMV-seronegative.

The gene calls are TRBV29-1 and TRBJ2-3; 8 nucleotides align to TRBD2. The V segment lost 5 bases and the J segment 1 base; nucleotides outside the gene matches: 5. The germline V gene has CDR1 SQVTM and CDR2 ANQGSEA. The CDR3 covers 14 residues. The CDR3 DNA sequence: TGCAGCGTTTATCGTAGCGGGGGCACAGATACGCAGTATTTT. This codes for CSVYRSGGTDTQYF.

J is TRBJ1-4 and V is TRBV5-6; no reliable D call. Germline V CDR1 and CDR2: SGHDT, YYEEEE. V was cut by 4 bases and J by 1 base, with 17 bases left in between. The length of the CDR3 is 17 residues. The CDR3 coding sequence is TGTGCCAGCAGCCTCCCCGGGGTGTGGGGAACTAATGAAAAACTGTTTTTT. Protein sequence: CASSLPGVWGTNEKLFF.

The chain has TRBV29-1 and TRBJ2-1; a weak D match, TRBD1 (5 bases). Germline loops: CDR1 SQVTM, CDR2 ANQGSEA. The CDR3 covers 11 residues. Trimming took off 7 bases at V and 6 bases at J, with 10 bases between the two ends. The CDR3 loop reads CSGQRSNEQFF. DNA for the CDR3: TGCAGCGGACAGAGGTCCAATGAGCAGTTCTTC.

The chain combines TRBV29-1 with TRBJ1-6; 8 bases line up with TRBD1. CDR1 and CDR2 from the germline V gene are SQVTM and ANQGSEA. The CDR3 has 13 amino acids. The trim removed 4 bases at V and 7 bases at J, leaving 3 bases unmatched. The CDR3 reads CSVGQGTNSPLHF. DNA for the CDR3: TGCAGCGTTGGACAGGGGACAAATTCACCCCTCCACTTT.

The J gene is TRBJ2-5, the V gene TRBV7-2; 10 positions agree with TRBD2. V shed 1 base, J shed 3 bases, and the junction held 2 bases outside the gene matches. The V gene's germline CDR1 is SGHTA and CDR2 FQGNSA. The CDR3 has 15 amino acids. The CDR3 sequence is CASSLDSGGEETQYF. CDR3 bases: TGTGCCAGCAGCTTAGACAGCGGGGGGGAAGAGACCCAGTACTTC.

The rearrangement joins TRBV29-1 to TRBJ2-5; D call uncertain. Per germline, CDR1 SQVTM and CDR2 ANQGSEA. CDR3 length: 13 amino acids. V shed 3 bases and J shed 2 bases, with 10 bases lying between them. The CDR3 nucleotides are TGCAGCGTTGAGGAACAGCATCAAGAGACCCAGTACTTC. Its protein product is CSVEEQHQETQYF.

The chain couples TRBV6-6 to TRBJ2-1; possible D gene TRBD2, 6 bases. Trimming shortened V by 2 bases and J by 4 bases, and 9 bases separated the two germline ends. The CDR3 has 14 residues. The germline CDR1 and CDR2 sequences are MNHNY and SVGAGI (reference sequence). CDR3 amino acids: CASSYEGRYNEQFF. The CDR3 DNA sequence: TGTGCCAGCAGTTACGAAGGGAGGTACAATGAGCAGTTCTTC.

The V gene is TRBV18, the J gene TRBJ1-2; TRBD1 is a possible D gene (5 bases). The V end lost 3 bases, the J end lost 6 bases, and 8 bases lay between the germline ends. The CDR3 consists of 12 residues. Germline-derived CDR1 and CDR2 are KGHSH and LQKENI. The CDR3 bases are TGTGCCAGCTCACCCTCGACAGATGGCTACACCTTC. It codes for CASSPSTDGYTF.

The CDR3 loop reads CASSYELNYGYTF. CDR3 nucleotide sequence: TGTGCCAGCAGTTATGAGTTAAACTATGGCTACACCTTC. The genes are TRBV6-5 and TRBJ1-2; D is uncertain. CDR1 MNHEY and CDR2 SVGAGI come from the germline V gene. Trimming removed 3 bases at V and 2 bases at J, with 7 bases between. The CDR3 sequence is 13 residues long.

The rearrangement joins TRBV6-4 to TRBJ2-1; perhaps TRBD2 as D (6 bases). The V and J ends lost 5 bases and 8 bases respectively, with 13 bases between them. Looked up from germline, CDR1 is MRHNA and CDR2 is SNTAGT. CDR3 size: 13 residues. The CDR3 loop is CASSKRESHEQFF. CDR3 sequence (DNA): TGTGCCAGCAGTAAACGGGAGAGCCATGAGCAGTTCTTC.

V and J are TRBV7-2 and TRBJ2-7; D is perhaps TRBD1 (6 bases). With 5 bases removed from V and 4 bases from J, the gap between germline ends came to 9 bases. Per the germline V gene, CDR1 is SGHTA and CDR2 is FQGNSA. This CDR3 is built from 12 residues. CDR3 sequence reads: CASSPTGYEQYF. The CDR3 DNA reads TGTGCCAGCAGCCCGACAGGTTACGAGCAGTACTTC.

This chain connects TRBV6-1 to TRBJ2-2; a weak D match, TRBD1 (6 bases). V was shortened by 6 bases and J by 6 bases, with 14 bases between the two germline ends. The V gene's germline CDR1 is MNHNS and CDR2 SASEGT. The CDR3 is 14 residues long. The CDR3 spells CASSVKGGAGELFF. Written as DNA, the CDR3 is TGTGCCAGCAGCGTAAAAGGGGGAGCCGGGGAGCTGTTTTTT.

The genes are TRBV4-2 and TRBJ1-5; 8 positions agree with TRBD1. The CDR3 has 21 amino acids. The V segment lost 0 bases and the J segment 0 bases; nucleotides outside the gene matches: 16. Germline loops: CDR1 LGHNA, CDR2 YNFKEQ. This chain's CDR3 is CASSQDRRGGDRLYSNQPQHF. CDR3 DNA sequence: TGTGCCAGCAGCCAAGATCGGAGGGGTGGGGACAGGCTTTATAGCAATCAGCCCCAGCATTTT.

In DNA, the CDR3 is TGTGCCAGCAGCACAGGACTAGCGGGACTGGAGACCCAGTACTTC. This sequence encodes CASSTGLAGLETQYF. The chain is built from TRBV7-8 and TRBJ2-5; 12 bases are shared with TRBD2. Per germline, CDR1 SGHVS and CDR2 FQNEAQ. CDR3 length: 15 amino acids. Trimming removed 5 bases from V and 5 bases from J; junction bases left unmatched: 6.

With respect to this clone: Distinct nucleotide sequences in the sample also encode this CDR3. This chain uses TRBV30 with TRBJ1-6; D perhaps matches TRBD1 (5 bases). This CDR3 is 16 amino acids long. The V end was cut by 4 bases, the J end by 0 bases, with 13 bases between. Per germline, CDR1 GTSNPN and CDR2 SVGIG (reference sequence). The CDR3 DNA reads TGTGCCTGGACCCCGCGGGGGGGCTCCTATAATTCACCCCTCCACTTT. Residues: CAWTPRGGSYNSPLHF.

This chain uses TRBV4-1 with TRBJ1-2, with 7 bases that match TRBD1. This CDR3 is 15 amino acids long. Germline V gene data show CDR1 as MGHRA and CDR2 as YSYEKL. V was clipped by 4 bases and J by 7 bases; unmatched bases: 12. The CDR3 DNA sequence: TGCGCCAGCAGCCTAGAAAGGACAGGAGTCGGTGGCTACACCTTC. This translates into CASSLERTGVGGYTF.

The rearrangement joins TRBV6-5 to TRBJ1-6, with D hard to call. This CDR3 has 15 residues. The V and J ends lost 6 bases and 7 bases respectively, with 16 bases between them. Germline lookup yields CDR1 MNHEY and CDR2 SVGAGI. The CDR3 coding sequence is TGTGCCAGCAGCCCGAGGGAGGGTTGGAATTCACCCCTCCACTTT. It specifies CASSPREGWNSPLHF.

The chain has TRBV9 and TRBJ1-5, with a tentative D call TRBD1 (5 bases). V lost 0 bases and J 4 bases, leaving 11 bases between the germline ends. Germline CDR1 reads SGDLS; CDR2 reads YYNGEE. The CDR3 is 15 residues long. The CDR3 loop reads CASSVGGSPNQPQHF. CDR3 DNA sequence: TGTGCCAGCAGCGTAGGGGGCAGTCCAAATCAGCCCCAGCATTTT.

The chain couples TRBV5-1 to TRBJ1-2, with 8 bases identical to TRBD1. V lost 3 bases and J lost 2; bases outside the gene matches: 6. Germline assignment: CDR1 SGHRS and CDR2 YFSETQ. The CDR3 totals 15 residues. CDR3 region: CASSSQGAENYGYTF. The CDR3 DNA reads TGCGCCAGCAGCTCCCAGGGGGCCGAGAACTATGGCTACACCTTC.

J is TRBJ1-1 and V is TRBV5-1; 11 positions agree with TRBD1. Unmatched junction bases numbered 2, after V lost 2 bases and J lost 2 bases. This CDR3 is 15 amino acids long. Germline-derived CDR1 and CDR2 are SGHRS and YFSETQ. The CDR3 DNA is TGCGCCAGCAGCTTAGGGACAGGGGGTAACACTGAAGCTTTCTTT. Its protein is CASSLGTGGNTEAFF.

The rearrangement joins TRBV30 to TRBJ2-1, with 9 nucleotides matching TRBD2. Germline V gene data show CDR1 as GTSNPN and CDR2 as SVGIG (reference sequence). The V and J ends lost 2 bases and 6 bases, in that order; junction bases with no gene match: 5. The CDR3 length is 14 residues. DNA of the CDR3: TGTGCCTGGAGTTTAGCGGGAGCCTTCAATGAGCAGTTCTTC. Translation: CAWSLAGAFNEQFF.

This sequence joins TRBV19 and TRBJ1-1; TRBD1 aligns across 7 bases. V lost 5 bases and J lost 11; bases outside the gene matches: 11. The CDR3 is 13 amino acids. Germline CDR1 and CDR2: LNHDA and SQIVND (reference sequence). As DNA, the CDR3 is TGTGCCAGTAGTTGGGGACCCGACAGGGTTGCTTTCTTT. Protein: CASSWGPDRVAFF.

The V call is TRBV5-1, the J call TRBJ1-1; tentative D call: TRBD1 (6 bases). V gave up 1 base and J gave up 4 bases, with 14 bases separating them. CDR3 length equals 15 residues. Looked up from germline, CDR1 is SGHRS and CDR2 is YFSETQ. CDR3: CASSLSTGPFTEAFF. The DNA of the CDR3 is TGCGCCAGCAGCTTGTCAACAGGGCCCTTCACTGAAGCTTTCTTT.

The J gene is TRBJ1-4, the V gene TRBV25-1, with 9 bases aligning to TRBD1. Germline CDR1 and CDR2: MGHDK and SYGVNS. The CDR3 is made up of 15 amino acids. The junction had 6 bases not matched to a gene; V was cut back by 6 bases and J by 4 bases. The CDR3 nucleotides read TGTGCCAGCAGCGCACAGGGGGCAGGTAATGAAAAACTGTTTTTT. Its protein product is CASSAQGAGNEKLFF.

The chain carries TRBV19 and TRBJ2-3; no firm D call. The CDR3 is made up of 14 amino acids. V lost 3 bases and J 2 bases, leaving 9 bases between the germline ends. CDR1 is LNHDA and CDR2 is SQIVND in the germline V gene (reference sequence). The CDR3 DNA follows: TGTGCCAGTAGTATCACCAGATTCACAGATACGCAGTATTTT. Protein: CASSITRFTDTQYF.